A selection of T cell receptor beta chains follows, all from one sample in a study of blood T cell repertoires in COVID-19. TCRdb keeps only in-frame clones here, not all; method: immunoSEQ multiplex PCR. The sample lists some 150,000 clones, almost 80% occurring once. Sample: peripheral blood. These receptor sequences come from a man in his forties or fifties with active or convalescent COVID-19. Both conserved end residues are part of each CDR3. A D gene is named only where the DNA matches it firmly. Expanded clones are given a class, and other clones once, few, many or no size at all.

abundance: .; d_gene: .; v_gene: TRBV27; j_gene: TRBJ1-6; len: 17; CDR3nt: TGTGCCAGCAGTCCCCTCGCCCCGGGGATGGGTAATTCACCCCTCCACTTT; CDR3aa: CASSPLAPGMGNSPLHF
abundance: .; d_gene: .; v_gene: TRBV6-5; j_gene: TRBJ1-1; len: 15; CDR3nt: TGTGCCAGCAGTCCCTGGACAAATCTAAACACTGAAGCTTTCTTT; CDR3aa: CASSPWTNLNTEAFF
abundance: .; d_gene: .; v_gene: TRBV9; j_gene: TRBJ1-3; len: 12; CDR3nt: TGTGCCAGCAGCACCGAGGGAAACACCATATATTTT; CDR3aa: CASSTEGNTIYF
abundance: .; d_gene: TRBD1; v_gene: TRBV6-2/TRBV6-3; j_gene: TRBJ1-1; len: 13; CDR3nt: TGTGCCAGCAGTGGACAGGGTGGTGGTGAAGCTTTCTTT; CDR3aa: CASSGQGGGEAFF
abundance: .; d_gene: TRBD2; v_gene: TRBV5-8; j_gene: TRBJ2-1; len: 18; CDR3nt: TGTGCCAGCAGCGGAGGCGGGACTAGCGGGAGTACCTACAATGAGCAGTTCTTC; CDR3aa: CASSGGGTSGSTYNEQFF
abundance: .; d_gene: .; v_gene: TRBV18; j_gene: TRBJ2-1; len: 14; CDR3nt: TGTGCCAGCTCACCACTCAGCTCCTACAATGAGCAGTTCTTC; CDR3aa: CASSPLSSYNEQFF
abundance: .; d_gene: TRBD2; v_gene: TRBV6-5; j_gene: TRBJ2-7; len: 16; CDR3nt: TGTGCCAGCAGTTACTCGGGACTAGCGGGAGCTCACGAGCAGTACTTC; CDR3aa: CASSYSGLAGAHEQYF
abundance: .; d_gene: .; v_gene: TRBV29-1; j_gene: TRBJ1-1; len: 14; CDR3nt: TGCAGCGTGGAACCCAGGGATGGCAACACTGAAGCTTTCTTT; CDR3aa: CSVEPRDGNTEAFF
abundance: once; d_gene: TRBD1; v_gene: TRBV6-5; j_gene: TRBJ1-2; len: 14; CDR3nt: TGTGCCAGCAGCCCCGACAGGGGTATCTATGGCTACACCTTC; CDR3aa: CASSPDRGIYGYTF
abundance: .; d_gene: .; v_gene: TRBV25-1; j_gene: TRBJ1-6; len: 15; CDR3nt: TGTGCCAGCAGTGATGTCACAGACCATAATTCACCCCTCCACTTT; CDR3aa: CASSDVTDHNSPLHF